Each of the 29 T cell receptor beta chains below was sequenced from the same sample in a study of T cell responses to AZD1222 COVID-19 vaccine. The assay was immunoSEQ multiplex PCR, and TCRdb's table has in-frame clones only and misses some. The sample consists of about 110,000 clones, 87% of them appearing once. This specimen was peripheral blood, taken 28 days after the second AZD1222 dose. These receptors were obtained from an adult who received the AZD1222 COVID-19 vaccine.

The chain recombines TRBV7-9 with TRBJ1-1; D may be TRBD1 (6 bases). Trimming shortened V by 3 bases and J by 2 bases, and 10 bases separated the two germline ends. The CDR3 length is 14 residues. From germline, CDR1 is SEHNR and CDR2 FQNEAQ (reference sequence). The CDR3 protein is CASSFGQLNTEAFF. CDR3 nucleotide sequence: TGTGCCAGCAGCTTTGGACAGTTAAACACTGAAGCTTTCTTT.

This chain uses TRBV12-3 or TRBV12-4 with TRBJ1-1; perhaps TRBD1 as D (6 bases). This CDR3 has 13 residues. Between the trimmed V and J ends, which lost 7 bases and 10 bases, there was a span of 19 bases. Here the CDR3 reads CASTTAARGGAFF. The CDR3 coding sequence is TGTGCCAGCACCACGGCGGCTCGAGGGGGAGCTTTCTTT.

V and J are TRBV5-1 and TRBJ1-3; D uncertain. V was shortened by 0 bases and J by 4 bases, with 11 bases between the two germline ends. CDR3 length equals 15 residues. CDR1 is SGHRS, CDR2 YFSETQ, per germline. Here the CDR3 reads CASSLAGGYGNTIYF. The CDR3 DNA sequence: TGCGCCAGCAGCTTGGCAGGAGGGTACGGAAACACCATATATTTT.

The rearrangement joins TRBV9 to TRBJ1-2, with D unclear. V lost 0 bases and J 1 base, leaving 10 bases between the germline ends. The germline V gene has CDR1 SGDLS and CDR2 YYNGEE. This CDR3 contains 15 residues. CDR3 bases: TGTGCCAGCAGCGTAGCTAAGGGCAGTAACTATGGCTACACCTTC. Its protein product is CASSVAKGSNYGYTF.

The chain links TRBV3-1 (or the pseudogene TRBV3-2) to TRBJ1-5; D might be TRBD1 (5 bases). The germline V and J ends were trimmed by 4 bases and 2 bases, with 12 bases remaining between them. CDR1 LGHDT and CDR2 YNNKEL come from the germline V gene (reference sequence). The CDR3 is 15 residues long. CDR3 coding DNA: TGTGCCAGCAGCCCTACGGGGGTTCGCAATCAGCCCCAGCATTTT. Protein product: CASSPTGVRNQPQHF.

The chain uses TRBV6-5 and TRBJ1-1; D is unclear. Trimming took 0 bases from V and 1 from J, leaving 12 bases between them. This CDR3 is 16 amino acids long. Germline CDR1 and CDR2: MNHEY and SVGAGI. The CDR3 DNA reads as TGTGCCAGCAGTTACTCGTTTGGGCGGGGGAACACTGAAGCTTTCTTT. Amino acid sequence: CASSYSFGRGNTEAFF.

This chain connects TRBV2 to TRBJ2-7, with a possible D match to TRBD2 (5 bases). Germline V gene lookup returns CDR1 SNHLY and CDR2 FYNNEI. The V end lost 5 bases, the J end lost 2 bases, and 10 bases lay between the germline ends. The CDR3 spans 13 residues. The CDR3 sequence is CASSPRETYEQYF. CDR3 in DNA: TGTGCCAGCAGTCCCCGGGAAACCTACGAGCAGTACTTC.

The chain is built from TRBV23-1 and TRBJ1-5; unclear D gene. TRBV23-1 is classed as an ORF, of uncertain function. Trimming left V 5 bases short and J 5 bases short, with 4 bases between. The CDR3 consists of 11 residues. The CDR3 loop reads CASSAYQPQHF. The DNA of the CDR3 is TGCGCCAGCAGTGCCTATCAGCCCCAGCATTTT.

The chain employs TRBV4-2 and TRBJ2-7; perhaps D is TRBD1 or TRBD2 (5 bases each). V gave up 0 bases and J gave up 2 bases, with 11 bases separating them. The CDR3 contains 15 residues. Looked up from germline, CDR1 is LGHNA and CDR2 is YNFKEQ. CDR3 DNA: TGTGCCAGCAGCCAAGAACGGGACGGAACCTACGAGCAGTACTTC. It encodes CASSQERDGTYEQYF.

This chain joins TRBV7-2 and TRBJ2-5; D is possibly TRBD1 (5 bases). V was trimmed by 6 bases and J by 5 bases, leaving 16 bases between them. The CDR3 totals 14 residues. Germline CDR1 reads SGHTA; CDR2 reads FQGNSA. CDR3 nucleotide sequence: TGTGCCAGCAGGCCGGATAGGGGATGGGAGACCCAGTACTTC. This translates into CASRPDRGWETQYF.

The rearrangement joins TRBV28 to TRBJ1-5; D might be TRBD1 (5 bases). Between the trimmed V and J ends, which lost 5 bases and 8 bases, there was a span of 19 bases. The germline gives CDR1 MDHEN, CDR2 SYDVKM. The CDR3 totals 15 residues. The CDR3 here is CASSLGTGAGEPQHF. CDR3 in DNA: TGTGCCAGCAGTCTCGGGACCGGGGCGGGCGAGCCCCAGCATTTT.

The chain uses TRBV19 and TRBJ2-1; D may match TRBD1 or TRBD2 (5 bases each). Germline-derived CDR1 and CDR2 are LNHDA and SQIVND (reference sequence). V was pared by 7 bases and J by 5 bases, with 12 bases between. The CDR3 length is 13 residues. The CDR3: CASTSGGNNEQFF. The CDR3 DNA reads TGTGCCAGTACCAGTGGGGGAAACAATGAGCAGTTCTTC.

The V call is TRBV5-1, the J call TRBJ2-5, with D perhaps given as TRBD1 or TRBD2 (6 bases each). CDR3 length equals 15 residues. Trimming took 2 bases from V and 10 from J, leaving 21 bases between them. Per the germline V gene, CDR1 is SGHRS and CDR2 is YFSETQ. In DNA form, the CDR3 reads TGCGCCAGCAGCTTACGACAGGCGGGACCAGGGGACCAGTACTTC. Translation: CASSLRQAGPGDQYF.

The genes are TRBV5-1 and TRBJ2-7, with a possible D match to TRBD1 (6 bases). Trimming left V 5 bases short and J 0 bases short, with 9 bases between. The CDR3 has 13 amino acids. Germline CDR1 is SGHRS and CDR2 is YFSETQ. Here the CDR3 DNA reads TGCGCCAGCAGGCAGGGGAGCTCCTACGAGCAGTACTTC. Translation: CASRQGSSYEQYF.

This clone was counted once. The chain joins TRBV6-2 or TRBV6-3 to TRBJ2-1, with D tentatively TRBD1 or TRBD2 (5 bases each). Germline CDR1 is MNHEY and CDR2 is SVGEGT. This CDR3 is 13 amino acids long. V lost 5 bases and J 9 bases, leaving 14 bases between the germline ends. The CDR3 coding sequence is TGTGCCAGCAGTCGCCCTCCCGGGGCTGAGCAGTTCTTC. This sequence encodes CASSRPPGAEQFF.

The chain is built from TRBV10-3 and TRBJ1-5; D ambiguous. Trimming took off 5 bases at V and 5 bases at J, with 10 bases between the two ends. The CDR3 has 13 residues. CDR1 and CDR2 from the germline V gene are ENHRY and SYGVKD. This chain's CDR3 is CAISHVVDQPQHF. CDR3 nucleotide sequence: TGTGCCATCAGTCACGTAGTGGATCAGCCCCAGCATTTT.

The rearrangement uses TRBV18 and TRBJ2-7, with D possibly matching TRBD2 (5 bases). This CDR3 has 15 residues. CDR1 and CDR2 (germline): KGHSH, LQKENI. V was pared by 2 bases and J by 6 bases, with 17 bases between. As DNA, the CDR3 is TGTGCCAGCTCACCAAACGAACTCCCGGGATCCGAGCAGTACTTC. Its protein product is CASSPNELPGSEQYF.

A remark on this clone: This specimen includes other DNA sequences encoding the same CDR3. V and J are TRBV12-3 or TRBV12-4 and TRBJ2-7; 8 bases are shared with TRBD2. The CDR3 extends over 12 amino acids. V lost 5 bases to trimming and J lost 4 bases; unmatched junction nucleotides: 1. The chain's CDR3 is CASSSGGYEQYF. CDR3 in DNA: TGTGCCAGCAGTAGCGGGGGTTACGAGCAGTACTTC.

CDR3 DNA sequence: TGTGCCAGCAGTGGCCCCTATTCACCCCTCCACTTT. Translating gives CASSGPYSPLHF. The genes are TRBV12-3 or TRBV12-4 and TRBJ1-6; D uncertain. The CDR3 runs 12 residues. V lost 5 bases and J lost 8, with 7 bases in between.

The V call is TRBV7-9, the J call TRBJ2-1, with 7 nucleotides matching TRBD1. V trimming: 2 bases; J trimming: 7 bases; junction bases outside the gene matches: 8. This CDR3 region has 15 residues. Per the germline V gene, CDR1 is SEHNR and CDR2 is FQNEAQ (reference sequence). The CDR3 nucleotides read TGTGCCAGCAGCTTACCGGGACAGCATTGGAATGAGCAGTTCTTC. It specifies CASSLPGQHWNEQFF. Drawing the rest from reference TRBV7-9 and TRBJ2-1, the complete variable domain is DTGVSQNPRHKITKRGQNVTFRCDPISEHNRLYWYRQTLGQGPEFLTYFQNEAQLEKSRLLSDRFSAERPKGSFSTLEIQRTEQGDSAMYLCASSLPGQHWNEQFFGPGTRLTVL.

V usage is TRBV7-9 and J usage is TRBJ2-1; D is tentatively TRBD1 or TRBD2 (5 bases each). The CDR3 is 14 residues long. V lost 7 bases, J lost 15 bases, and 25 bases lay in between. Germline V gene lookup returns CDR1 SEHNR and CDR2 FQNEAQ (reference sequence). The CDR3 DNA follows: TGTGCCAGCACCGACCAGTGGGTTATTACGGGGCCGTTCTTC. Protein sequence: CASTDQWVITGPFF.

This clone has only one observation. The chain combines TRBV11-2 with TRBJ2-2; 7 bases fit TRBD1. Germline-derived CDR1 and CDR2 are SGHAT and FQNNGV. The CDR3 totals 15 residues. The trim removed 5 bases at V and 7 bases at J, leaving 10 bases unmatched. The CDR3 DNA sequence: TGTGCCAGCAGCCGCATAACAGGGGTCGGCGGGGAGCTGTTTTTT. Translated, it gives CASSRITGVGGELFF.

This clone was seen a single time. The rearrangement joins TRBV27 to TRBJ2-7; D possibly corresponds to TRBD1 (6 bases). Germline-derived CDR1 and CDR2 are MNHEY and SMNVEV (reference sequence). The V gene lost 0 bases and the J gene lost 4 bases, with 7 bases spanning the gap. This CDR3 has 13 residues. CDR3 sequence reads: CASSLSQGYEQYF. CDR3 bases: TGTGCCAGCAGTTTATCGCAGGGGTACGAGCAGTACTTC.

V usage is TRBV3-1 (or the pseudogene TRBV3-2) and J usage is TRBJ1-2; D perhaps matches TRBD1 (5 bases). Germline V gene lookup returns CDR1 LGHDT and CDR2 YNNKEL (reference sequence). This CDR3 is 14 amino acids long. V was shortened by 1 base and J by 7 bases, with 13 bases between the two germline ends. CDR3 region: CASSQGPRGTGYTF. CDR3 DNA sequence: TGTGCCAGCAGCCAAGGCCCCCGGGGGACTGGCTACACCTTC.

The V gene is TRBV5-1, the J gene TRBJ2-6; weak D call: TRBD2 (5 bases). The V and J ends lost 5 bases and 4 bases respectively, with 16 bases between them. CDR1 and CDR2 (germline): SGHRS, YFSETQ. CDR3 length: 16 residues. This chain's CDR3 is CASSLWLGEGANVLTF. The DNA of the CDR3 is TGCGCCAGCAGTCTTTGGCTGGGAGAAGGGGCCAACGTCCTGACTTTC.

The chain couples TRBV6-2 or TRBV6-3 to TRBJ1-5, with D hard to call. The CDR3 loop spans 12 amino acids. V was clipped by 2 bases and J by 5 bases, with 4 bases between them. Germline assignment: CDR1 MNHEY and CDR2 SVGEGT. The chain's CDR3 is CASSYGDQPQHF. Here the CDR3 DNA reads TGTGCCAGCAGTTACGGGGATCAGCCCCAGCATTTT.

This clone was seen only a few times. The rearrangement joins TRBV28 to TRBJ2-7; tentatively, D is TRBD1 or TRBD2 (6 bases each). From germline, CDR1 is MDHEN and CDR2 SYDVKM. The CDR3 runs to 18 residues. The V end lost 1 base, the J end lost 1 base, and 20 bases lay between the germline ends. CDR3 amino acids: CASSLLVRGGAASYEQYF. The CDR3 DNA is TGTGCCAGCAGTTTATTGGTCAGGGGAGGCGCGGCGTCCTACGAGCAGTACTTC.

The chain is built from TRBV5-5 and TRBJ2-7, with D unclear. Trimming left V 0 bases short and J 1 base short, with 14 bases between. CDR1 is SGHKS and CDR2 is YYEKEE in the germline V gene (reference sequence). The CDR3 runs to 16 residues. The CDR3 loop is CASSLGTAFPSYEQYF. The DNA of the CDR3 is TGTGCCAGCAGCTTGGGAACGGCGTTTCCTTCCTACGAGCAGTACTTC.

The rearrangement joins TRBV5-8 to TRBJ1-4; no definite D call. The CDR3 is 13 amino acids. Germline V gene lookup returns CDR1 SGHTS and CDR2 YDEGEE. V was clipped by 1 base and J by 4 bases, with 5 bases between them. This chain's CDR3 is CASSLWVNEKLFF. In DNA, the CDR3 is TGTGCCAGCAGCTTGTGGGTTAATGAAAAACTGTTTTTT.